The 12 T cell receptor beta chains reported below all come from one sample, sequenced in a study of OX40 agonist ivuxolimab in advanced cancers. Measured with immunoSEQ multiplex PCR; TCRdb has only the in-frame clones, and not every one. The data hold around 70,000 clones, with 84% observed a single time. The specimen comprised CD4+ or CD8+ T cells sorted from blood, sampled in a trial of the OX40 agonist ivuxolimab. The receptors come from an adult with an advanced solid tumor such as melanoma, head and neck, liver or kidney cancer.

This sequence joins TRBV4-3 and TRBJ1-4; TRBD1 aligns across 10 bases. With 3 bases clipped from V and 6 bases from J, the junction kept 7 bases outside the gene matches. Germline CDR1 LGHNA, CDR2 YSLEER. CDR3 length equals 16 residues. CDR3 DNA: TGCGCCAGCAGCCAGGATCCCGGGACAGGGGATGAAAAACTGTTTTTT. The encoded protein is CASSQDPGTGDEKLFF.

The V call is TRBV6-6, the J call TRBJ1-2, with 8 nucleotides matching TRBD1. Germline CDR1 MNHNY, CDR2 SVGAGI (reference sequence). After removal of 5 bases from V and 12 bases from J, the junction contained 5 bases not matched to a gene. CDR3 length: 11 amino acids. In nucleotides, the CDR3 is TGTGCCAGCAGTGGACAGGGTGTAAACACCTTC. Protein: CASSGQGVNTF.

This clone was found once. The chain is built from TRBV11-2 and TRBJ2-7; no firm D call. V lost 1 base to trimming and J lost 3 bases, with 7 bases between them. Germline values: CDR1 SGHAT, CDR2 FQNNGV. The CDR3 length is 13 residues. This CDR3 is CASSLVVGYEQYF. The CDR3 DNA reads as TGTGCCAGCAGCTTAGTGGTAGGCTACGAGCAGTACTTC. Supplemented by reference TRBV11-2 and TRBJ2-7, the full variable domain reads EAGVAQSPRYKIIEKRQSVAFWCNPISGHATLYWYQQILGQGPKLLIQFQNNGVVDDSQLPKDRFSAERLKGVDSTLKIQPAKLEDSAVYLCASSLVVGYEQYFGPGTRLTVT.

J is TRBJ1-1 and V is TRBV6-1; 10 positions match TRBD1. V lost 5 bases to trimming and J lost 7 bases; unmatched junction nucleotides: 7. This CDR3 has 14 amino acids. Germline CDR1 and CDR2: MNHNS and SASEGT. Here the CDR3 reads CASSRQGAVHEAFF. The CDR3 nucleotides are TGTGCCAGCAGTCGACAGGGGGCCGTACATGAAGCTTTCTTT.

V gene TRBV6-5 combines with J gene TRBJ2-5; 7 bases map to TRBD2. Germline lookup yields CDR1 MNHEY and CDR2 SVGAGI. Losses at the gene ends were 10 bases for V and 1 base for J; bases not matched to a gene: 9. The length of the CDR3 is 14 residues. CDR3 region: CATTDWGGQETQYF. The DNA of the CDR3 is TGTGCCACCACAGACTGGGGGGGCCAAGAGACCCAGTACTTC.

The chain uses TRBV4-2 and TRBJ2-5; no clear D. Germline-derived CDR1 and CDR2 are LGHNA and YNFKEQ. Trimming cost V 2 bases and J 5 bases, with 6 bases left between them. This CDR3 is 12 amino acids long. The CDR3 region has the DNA TGTGCCAGCAGCCAAACAAGGGAGACCCAGTACTTC. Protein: CASSQTRETQYF.

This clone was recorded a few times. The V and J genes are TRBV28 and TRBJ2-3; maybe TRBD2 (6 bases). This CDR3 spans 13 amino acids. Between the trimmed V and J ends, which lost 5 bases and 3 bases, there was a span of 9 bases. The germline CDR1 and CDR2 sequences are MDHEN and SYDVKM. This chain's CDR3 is CASSPDYTDTQYF. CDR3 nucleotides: TGTGCCAGCAGTCCGGACTATACAGATACGCAGTATTTT.

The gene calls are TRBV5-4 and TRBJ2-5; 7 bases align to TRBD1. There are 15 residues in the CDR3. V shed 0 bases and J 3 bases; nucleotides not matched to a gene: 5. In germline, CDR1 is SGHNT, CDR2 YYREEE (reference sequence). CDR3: CASSLDGTAEETQYF. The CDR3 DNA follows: TGTGCCAGCAGCTTGGATGGGACAGCGGAAGAGACCCAGTACTTC.

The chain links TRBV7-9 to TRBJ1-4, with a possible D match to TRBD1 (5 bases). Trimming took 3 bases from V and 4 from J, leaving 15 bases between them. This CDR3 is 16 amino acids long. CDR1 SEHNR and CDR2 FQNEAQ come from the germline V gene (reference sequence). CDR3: CASSFVRGLSNEKLFF. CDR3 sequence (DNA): TGTGCCAGCAGCTTCGTTCGGGGACTAAGTAATGAAAAACTGTTTTTT.

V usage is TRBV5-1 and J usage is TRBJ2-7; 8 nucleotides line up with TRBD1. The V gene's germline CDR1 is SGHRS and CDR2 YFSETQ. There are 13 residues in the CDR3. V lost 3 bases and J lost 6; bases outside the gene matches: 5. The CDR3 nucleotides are TGCGCCAGCAGCTACGGACAGGGTGGCGAGCAGTACTTC. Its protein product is CASSYGQGGEQYF.

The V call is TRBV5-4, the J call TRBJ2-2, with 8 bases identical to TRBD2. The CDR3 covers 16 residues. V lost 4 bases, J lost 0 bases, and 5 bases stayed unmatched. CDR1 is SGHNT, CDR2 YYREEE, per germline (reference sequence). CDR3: CASSRRGGANTGELFF. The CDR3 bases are TGTGCCAGCAGCCGCCGGGGGGGAGCGAACACCGGGGAGCTGTTTTTT.

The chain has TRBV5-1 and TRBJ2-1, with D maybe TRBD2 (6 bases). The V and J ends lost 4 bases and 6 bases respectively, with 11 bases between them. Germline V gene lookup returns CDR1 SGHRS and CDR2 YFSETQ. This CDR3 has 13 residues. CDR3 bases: TGCGCCAGCAGCCCGGGAGAGGCCAATGAGCAGTTCTTC. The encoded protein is CASSPGEANEQFF.